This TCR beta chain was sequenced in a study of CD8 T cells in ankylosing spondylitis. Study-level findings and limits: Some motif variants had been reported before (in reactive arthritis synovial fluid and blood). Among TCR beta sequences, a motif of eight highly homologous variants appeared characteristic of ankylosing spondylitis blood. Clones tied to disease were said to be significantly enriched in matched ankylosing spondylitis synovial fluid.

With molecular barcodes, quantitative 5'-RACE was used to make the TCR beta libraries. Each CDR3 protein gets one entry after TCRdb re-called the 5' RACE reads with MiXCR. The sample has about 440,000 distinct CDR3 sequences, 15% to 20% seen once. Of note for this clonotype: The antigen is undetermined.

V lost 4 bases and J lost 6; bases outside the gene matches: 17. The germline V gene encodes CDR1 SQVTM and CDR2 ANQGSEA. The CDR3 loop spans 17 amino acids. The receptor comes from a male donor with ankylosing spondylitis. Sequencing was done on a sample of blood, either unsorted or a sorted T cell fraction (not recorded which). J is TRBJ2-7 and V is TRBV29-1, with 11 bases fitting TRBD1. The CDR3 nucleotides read TGCAGCGTTGGTGGGACAGGGGGTAGTTCTAAGGCTGGCGAGCAGTACTTC. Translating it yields CSVGGTGGSSKAGEQYF.